This T cell receptor (beta chain) appears in the sequencing data of a study of T cell responses to AZD1222 COVID-19 vaccine. Overall study results and limits: Among spike-specific TCRs, nearly half reportedly target unmutated variant regions.

Germline loops: CDR1 SGHNT, CDR2 YENEEA. The CDR3 length is 13 residues. Trimming removed 1 base at V and 5 bases at J, with 8 bases between. Notes on this clone: The antigen remains undetermined.

The protocol was immunoSEQ multiplex PCR, while the TCRdb copy is restricted to in-frame clones and leaves out a portion. Among approximately 110,000 clones listed, roughly 87% were seen once. The starting material was peripheral blood, obtained on day 0 of AZD1222 vaccination. This sequence originates from an adult in good health. The chain links TRBV11-3 to TRBJ1-2, with D perhaps matching TRBD1 (6 bases). CDR3 DNA sequence: TGTGCCAGCAGCTTAGGACAGGCTTATGGCTACACCTTC. It translates to CASSLGQAYGYTF.